This is a list of T cell receptor beta chains from one sample in a study of cytomegalovirus exposure and HLA in healthy donors. TCRdb's copy holds only in-frame clones and misses some; the assay was immunoSEQ multiplex PCR. Of about 150,000 clones listed, about 94% are singletons. Input material: PBMCs. These receptors originate from a man aged 18 to 29 in good health and CMV-seropositive. CDR3s include the opening cysteine and the closing phenylalanine or tryptophan. Each record gives: D gene, J gene, V gene, clone size, CDR3 DNA, CDR3 protein. D genes are given only for firm matches. Size values are once, few and many counts, or a class for expanded clones, and some rows have none.

>.|TRBJ1-4|TRBV5-1|.
TGCGCCAGCAGCCCCCGGCGGGGGGCCGATGAAAAACTGTTTTTT
CASSPRRGADEKLFF
>TRBD1|TRBJ1-3|TRBV27|once
TGTGCCAGCAGTGTCGGGACAGGGGGCCCTGGAAACACCATATATTTT
CASSVGTGGPGNTIYF
>.|TRBJ2-2|TRBV5-4|.
TGTGCCAGCAGTTCCGGTGCGGGTAACACCGGGGAGCTGTTTTTT
CASSSGAGNTGELFF
>TRBD2|TRBJ2-1|TRBV28|once
TGTGCCAGCAGTCCTATTATATCTAGCGGGAGGCATGAGCAGTTCTTC
CASSPIISSGRHEQFF
>.|TRBJ1-3|TRBV9|.
TGTGCCAGCAGCTCTCGCCGCGATTCTGGAAACACCATATATTTT
CASSSRRDSGNTIYF
>.|TRBJ2-3|TRBV13|.
TGTGCCAGCAGCGAGCCGGCAGATACGCAGTATTTT
CASSEPADTQYF
>.|TRBJ1-4|TRBV5-1|.
TGCGCCAGCAGCTTGGGTTCGGGAGGTTCAACTAATGAAAAACTGTTTTTT
CASSLGSGGSTNEKLFF
>TRBD1|TRBJ2-5|TRBV27|.
TGTGCCAGCAGTCGAAACAGGGGGCGGCAAGAGACCCAGTACTTC
CASSRNRGRQETQYF
>.|TRBJ2-7|TRBV28|.
TGTGCCAGCAGTTTGAGCGACTACGAGCAGTACTTC
CASSLSDYEQYF
>.|TRBJ1-3|TRBV5-6|.
TGTGCCAGCAGTCGGAAGGGGACTGGAAACACCATATATTTT
CASSRKGTGNTIYF
>.|TRBJ2-3|TRBV5-4|.
TGTGCCAGCAGCTCCCCGGGGTCGACTAGCACAGATACGCAGTATTTT
CASSSPGSTSTDTQYF
>TRBD1|TRBJ2-7|TRBV7-6|once
TGTGCCAGCAGCTTAGCGACAGGGGGCCGCTACGAGCAGTACTTC
CASSLATGGRYEQYF
>TRBD2|TRBJ2-7|TRBV6-1|.
TGTGCCAGCAGTGAGAACTGGACGGGGGGAGGCGAGCAGTACTTC
CASSENWTGGGEQYF
>.|TRBJ2-1|TRBV6-4|.
TGTGCCAGCAGTGACTCGGGAGTAAGTAGCGAGCAGTTCTTC
CASSDSGVSSEQFF
>TRBD2|TRBJ2-3|TRBV5-1|.
TGCGCCAGCACAGCGGGAGGTGAAGGAGATACGCAGTATTTT
CASTAGGEGDTQYF
>.|TRBJ1-5|TRBV5-5|.
TGTGCCAGCAGCGCCCAGGTTCCGGGGGGTAATCAGCCCCAGCATTTT
CASSAQVPGGNQPQHF
>.|TRBJ2-5|TRBV28|once
TGTGCCAGCCTGGGGGGGGCCGAGACCCAGTACTTC
CASLGGAETQYF
>TRBD1|TRBJ2-7|TRBV5-4|.
TGTGCCAGCAGTTCCGACAGGGGGCACGAGCAGTACTTC
CASSSDRGHEQYF
>TRBD2|TRBJ2-5|TRBV10-3|.
TGTGCCATCAGTGCTGGACTAGCGGGAGGGAGGGGGGAGACCCAGTACTTC
CAISAGLAGGRGETQYF
>TRBD1|TRBJ2-7|TRBV5-6|once
TGTGCCAGCAGCTTGGGGACAGGCATTCCCTACGAGCAGTACTTC
CASSLGTGIPYEQYF